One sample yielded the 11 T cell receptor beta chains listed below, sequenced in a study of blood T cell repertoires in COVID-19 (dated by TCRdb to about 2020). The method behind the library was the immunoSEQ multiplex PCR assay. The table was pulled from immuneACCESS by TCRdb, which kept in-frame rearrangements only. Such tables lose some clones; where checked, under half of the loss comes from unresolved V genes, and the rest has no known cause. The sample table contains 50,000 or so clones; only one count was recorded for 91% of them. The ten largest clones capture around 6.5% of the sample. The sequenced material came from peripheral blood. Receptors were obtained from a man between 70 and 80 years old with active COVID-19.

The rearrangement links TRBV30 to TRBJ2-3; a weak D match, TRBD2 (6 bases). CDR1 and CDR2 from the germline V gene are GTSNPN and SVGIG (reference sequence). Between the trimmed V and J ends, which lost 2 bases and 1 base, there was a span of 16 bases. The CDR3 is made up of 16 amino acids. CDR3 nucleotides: TGTGCCTGGAGTAAAACCTCTAGCGTGGGCACAGATACGCAGTATTTT. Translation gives CAWSKTSSVGTDTQYF.

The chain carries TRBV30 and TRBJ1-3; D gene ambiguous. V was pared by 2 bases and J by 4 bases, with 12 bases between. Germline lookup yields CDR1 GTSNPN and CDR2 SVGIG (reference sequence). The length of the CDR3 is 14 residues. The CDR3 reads CAWSSGPGGNTIYF. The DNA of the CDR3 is TGTGCCTGGAGTAGTGGGCCTGGAGGAAACACCATATATTTT. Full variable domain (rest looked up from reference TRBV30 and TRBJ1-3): SQTIHQWPATLVQPVGSPLSLECTVEGTSNPNLYWYRQAAGRGLQLLFYSVGIGQISSEVPQNLSASRPQDRQFILSSKKLLLSDSGFYLCAWSSGPGGNTIYFGEGSWLTVV.

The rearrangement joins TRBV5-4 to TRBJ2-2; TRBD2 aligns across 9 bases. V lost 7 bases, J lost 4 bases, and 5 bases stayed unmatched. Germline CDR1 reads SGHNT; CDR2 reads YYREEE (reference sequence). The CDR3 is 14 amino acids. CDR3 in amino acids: CASGLAGPTGELFF. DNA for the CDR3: TGTGCCAGCGGTCTAGCGGGACCCACCGGGGAGCTGTTTTTT.

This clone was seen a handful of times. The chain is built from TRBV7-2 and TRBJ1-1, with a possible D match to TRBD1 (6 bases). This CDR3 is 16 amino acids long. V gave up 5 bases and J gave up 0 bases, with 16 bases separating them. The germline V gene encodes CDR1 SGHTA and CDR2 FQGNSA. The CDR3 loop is CASSLMTGQLNTEAFF. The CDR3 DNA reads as TGTGCCAGCAGCCTGATGACAGGCCAGCTGAACACTGAAGCTTTCTTT.

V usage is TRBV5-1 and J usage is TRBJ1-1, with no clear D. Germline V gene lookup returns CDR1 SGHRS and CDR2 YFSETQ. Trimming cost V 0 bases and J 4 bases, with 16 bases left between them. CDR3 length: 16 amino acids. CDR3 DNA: TGCGCCAGCAGCTTGGCGGTACATTCGGCGGGCACTGAAGCTTTCTTT. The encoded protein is CASSLAVHSAGTEAFF.

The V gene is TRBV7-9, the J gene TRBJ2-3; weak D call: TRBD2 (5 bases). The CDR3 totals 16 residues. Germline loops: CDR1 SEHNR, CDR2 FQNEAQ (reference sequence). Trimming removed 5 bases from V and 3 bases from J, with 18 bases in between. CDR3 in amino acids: CASSLRTARITDTQYF. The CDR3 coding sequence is TGTGCCAGCAGCCTCCGGACTGCTCGGATAACAGATACGCAGTATTTT.

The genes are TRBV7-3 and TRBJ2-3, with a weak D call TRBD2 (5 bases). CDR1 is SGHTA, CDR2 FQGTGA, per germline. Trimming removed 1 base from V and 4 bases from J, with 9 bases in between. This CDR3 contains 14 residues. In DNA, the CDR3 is TGTGCCAGCAGCTTAAATCTAGCTCCAGATACGCAGTATTTT. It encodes CASSLNLAPDTQYF.

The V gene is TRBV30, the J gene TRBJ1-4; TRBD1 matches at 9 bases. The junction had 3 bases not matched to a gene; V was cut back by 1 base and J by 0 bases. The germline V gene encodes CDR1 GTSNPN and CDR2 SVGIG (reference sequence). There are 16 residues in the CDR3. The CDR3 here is CAWSATGGATNEKLFF. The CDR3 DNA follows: TGTGCCTGGAGTGCGACAGGGGGGGCAACTAATGAAAAACTGTTTTTT.

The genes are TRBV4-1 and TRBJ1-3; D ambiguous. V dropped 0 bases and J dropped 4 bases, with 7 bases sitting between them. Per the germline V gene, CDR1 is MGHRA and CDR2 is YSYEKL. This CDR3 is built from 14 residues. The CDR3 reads CASSQDWAGNTIYF. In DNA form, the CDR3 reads TGCGCCAGCAGCCAAGATTGGGCCGGAAACACCATATATTTT.

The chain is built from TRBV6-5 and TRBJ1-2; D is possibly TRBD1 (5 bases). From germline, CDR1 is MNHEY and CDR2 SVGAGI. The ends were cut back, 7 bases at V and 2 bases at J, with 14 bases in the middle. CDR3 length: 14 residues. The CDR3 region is CASKRDRGNYGYTF. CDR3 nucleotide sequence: TGTGCCAGCAAAAGGGATAGGGGCAACTATGGCTACACCTTC.

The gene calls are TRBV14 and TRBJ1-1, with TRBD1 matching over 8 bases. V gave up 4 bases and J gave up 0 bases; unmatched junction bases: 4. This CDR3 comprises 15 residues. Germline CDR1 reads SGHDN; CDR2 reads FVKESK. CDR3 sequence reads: CASSRMGQVNTEAFF. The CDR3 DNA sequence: TGTGCCAGCAGCCGGATGGGACAGGTGAACACTGAAGCTTTCTTT.